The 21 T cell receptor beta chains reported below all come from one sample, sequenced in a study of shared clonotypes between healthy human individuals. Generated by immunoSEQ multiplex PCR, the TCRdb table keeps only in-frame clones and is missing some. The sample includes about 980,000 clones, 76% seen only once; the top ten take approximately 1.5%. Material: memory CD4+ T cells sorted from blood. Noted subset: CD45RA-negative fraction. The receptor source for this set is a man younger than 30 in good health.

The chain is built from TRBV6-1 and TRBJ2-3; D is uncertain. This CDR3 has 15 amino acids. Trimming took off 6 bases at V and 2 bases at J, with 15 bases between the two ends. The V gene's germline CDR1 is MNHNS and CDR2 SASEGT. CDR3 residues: CASSQGRQVTDTQYF. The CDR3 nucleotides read TGTGCCAGCAGCCAAGGGCGGCAGGTCACAGATACGCAGTATTTT.

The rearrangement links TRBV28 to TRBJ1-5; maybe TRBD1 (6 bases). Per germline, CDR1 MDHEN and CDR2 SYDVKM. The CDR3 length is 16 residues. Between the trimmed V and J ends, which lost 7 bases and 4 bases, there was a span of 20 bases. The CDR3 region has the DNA TGTGCCAGCAACCTTAGTGGGGGGCGAGGGAATCAGCCCCAGCATTTT. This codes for CASNLSGGRGNQPQHF.

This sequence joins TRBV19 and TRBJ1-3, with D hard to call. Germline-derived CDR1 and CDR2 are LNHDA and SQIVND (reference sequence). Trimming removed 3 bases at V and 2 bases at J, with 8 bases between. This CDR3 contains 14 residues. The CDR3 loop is CASSIKGTGNTIYF. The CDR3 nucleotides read TGTGCCAGTAGTATTAAAGGGACTGGAAACACCATATATTTT.

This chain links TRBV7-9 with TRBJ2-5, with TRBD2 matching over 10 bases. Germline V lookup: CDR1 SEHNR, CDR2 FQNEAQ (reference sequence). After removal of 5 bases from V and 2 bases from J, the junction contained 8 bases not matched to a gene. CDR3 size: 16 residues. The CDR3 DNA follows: TGTGCCAGCAGCCAATCTAGCGGGGGCCGTCAAGAGACCCAGTACTTC. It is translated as CASSQSSGGRQETQYF. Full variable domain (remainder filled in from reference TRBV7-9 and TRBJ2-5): DTGVSQNPRHKITKRGQNVTFRCDPISEHNRLYWYRQTLGQGPEFLTYFQNEAQLEKSRLLSDRFSAERPKGSFSTLEIQRTEQGDSAMYLCASSQSSGGRQETQYFGPGTRLLVL.

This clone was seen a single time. DNA for the CDR3: TGTGCCAGCAGCTCCGCAGTGTTGGGGGCCCAGCATTTT. This sequence encodes CASSSAVLGAQHF. This chain links TRBV7-2 with TRBJ1-5; TRBD1 might be the D (5 bases). The CDR3 is 13 residues long. CDR1 is SGHTA, CDR2 FQGNSA, per germline. V was trimmed by 4 bases and J by 11 bases, leaving 15 bases between them. The entire variable domain, with the rest obtained from reference TRBV7-2 and TRBJ1-5, is as follows: GAGVSQSPSNKVTEKGKDVELRCDPISGHTALYWYRQSLGQGLEFLIYFQGNSAPDKSGLPSDRFSAERTGGSVSTLTIQRTQQEDSAVYLCASSSAVLGAQHFGDGTRLSIL.

The CDR3 is CASSPSGARGTEAFF. The CDR3 nucleotides are TGTGCCAGCAGCCCCTCGGGGGCGCGGGGCACTGAAGCTTTCTTT. The chain combines TRBV5-4 with TRBJ1-1; a weak D match, TRBD1 (6 bases). Germline V CDR1 and CDR2: SGHNT, YYREEE (reference sequence). V dropped 4 bases and J dropped 4 bases, with 17 bases sitting between them. CDR3 size: 15 residues.

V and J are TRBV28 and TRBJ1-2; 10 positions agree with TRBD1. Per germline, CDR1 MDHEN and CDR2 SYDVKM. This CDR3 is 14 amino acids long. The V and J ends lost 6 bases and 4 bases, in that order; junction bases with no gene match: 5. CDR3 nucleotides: TGTGCCAGCAGATCCGGGACAGGGGTCTATGGCTACACCTTC. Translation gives CASRSGTGVYGYTF.

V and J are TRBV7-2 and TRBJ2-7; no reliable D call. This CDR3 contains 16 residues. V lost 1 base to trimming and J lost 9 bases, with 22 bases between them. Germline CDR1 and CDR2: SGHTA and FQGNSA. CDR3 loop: CASSLDARTDSSGQYF. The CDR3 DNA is TGTGCCAGCAGCTTAGATGCTAGGACCGATAGTAGTGGGCAGTACTTC. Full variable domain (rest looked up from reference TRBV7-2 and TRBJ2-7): GAGVSQSPSNKVTEKGKDVELRCDPISGHTALYWYRQSLGQGLEFLIYFQGNSAPDKSGLPSDRFSAERTGGSVSTLTIQRTQQEDSAVYLCASSLDARTDSSGQYFGPGTRLTVT.

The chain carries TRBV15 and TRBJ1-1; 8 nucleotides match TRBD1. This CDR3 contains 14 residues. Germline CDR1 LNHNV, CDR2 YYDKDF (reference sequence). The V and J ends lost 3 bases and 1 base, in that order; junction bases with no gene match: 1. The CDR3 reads CATSRTGENTEAFF. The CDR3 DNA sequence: TGTGCCACCAGCAGGACAGGGGAGAACACTGAAGCTTTCTTT.

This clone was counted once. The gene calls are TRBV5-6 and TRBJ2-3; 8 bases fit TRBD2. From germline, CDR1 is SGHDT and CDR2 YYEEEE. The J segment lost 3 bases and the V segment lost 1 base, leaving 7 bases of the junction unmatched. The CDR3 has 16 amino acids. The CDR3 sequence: CASSLRGTRQTDTQYF. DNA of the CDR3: TGTGCCAGCAGCTTGCGAGGGACTAGGCAGACAGATACGCAGTATTTT.

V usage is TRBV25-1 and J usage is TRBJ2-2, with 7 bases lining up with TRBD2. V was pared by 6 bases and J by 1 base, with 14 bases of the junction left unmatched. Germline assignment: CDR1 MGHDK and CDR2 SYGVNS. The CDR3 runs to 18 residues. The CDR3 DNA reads TGTGCCAGCAGCCCGAATCGGCCCGGACTAGGGAACACCGGGGAGCTGTTTTTT. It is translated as CASSPNRPGLGNTGELFF.

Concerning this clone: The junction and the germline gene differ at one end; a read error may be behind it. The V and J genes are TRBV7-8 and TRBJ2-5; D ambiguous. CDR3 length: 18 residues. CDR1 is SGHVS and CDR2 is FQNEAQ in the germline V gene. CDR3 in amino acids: CASSLGGYKKSKQEIQYF. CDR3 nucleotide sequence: TGTGCCAGCAGCTTAGGTGGCTACAAGAAGTCGAAGCAAGAGATCCAGTACTTC. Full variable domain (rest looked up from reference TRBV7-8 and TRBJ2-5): GAGVSQSPRYKVAKRGQDVALRCDPISGHVSLFWYQQALGQGPEFLTYFQNEAQLDKSGLPSDRFFAERPEGSVSTLKIQRTQQEDSAVYLCASSLGGYKKSKQEIQYFGPGTRLLVL.

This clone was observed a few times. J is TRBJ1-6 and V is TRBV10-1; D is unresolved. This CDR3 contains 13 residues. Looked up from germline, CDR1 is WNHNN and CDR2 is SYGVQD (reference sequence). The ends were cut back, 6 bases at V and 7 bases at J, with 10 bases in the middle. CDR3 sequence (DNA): TGCGCCAGCAGCACCGGGAACAATTCACCCCTCCACTTT. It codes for CASSTGNNSPLHF.

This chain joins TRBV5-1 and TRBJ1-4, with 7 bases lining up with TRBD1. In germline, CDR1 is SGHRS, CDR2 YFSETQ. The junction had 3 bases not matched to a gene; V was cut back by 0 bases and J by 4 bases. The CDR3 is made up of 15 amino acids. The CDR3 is CASSLAQGINEKLFF. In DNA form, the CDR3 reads TGCGCCAGCAGCTTGGCACAGGGGATTAATGAAAAACTGTTTTTT.

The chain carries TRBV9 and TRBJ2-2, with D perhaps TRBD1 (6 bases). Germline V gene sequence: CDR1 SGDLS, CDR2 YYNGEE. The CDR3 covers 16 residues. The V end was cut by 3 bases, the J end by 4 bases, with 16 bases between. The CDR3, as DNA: TGTGCCAGCAGCGCCCGACAGGAAGGAGTCACCGGGGAGCTGTTTTTT. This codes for CASSARQEGVTGELFF.

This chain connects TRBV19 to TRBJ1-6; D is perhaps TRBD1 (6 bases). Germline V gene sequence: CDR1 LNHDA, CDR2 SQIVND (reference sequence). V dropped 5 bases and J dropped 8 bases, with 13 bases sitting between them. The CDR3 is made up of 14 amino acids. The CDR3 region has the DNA TGTGCCAGTAGTGCGTCCTCAGGGGATTCACCCCTCCACTTT. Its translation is CASSASSGDSPLHF. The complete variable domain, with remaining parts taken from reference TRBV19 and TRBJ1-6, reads DGGITQSPKYLFRKEGQNVTLSCEQNLNHDAMYWYRQDPGQGLRLIYYSQIVNDFQKGDIAEGYSVSREKKESFPLTVTSAQKNPTAFYLCASSASSGDSPLHFGNGTRLTVT.

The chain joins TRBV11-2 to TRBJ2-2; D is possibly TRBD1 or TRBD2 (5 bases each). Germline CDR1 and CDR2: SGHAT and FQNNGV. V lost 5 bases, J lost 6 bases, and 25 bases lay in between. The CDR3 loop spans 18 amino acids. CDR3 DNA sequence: TGTGCCAGCAGCGTCCGGGGCAGCGAAATTTGGGCCGCCGGGGAGCTGTTTTTT. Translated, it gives CASSVRGSEIWAAGELFF.

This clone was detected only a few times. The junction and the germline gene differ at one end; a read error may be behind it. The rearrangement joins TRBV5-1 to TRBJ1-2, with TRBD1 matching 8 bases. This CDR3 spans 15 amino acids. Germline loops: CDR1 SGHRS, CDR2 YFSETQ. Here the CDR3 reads CASSLGQALDYGYTF. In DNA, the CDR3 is TGCGCCAGCAGTTTGGGACAGGCCTTGGACTATGGCTACACCTTC.

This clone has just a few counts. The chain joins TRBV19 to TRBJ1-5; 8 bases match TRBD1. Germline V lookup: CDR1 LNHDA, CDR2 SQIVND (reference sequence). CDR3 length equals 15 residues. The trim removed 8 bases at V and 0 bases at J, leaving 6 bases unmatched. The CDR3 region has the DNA TGTGCCAGTCGAGACAGGGGAATTAGCAATCAGCCCCAGCATTTT. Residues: CASRDRGISNQPQHF.

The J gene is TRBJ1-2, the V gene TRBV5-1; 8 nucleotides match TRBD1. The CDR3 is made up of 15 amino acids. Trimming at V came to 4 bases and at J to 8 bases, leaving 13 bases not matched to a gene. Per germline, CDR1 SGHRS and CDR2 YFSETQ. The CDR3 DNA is TGCGCCAGCAGCCCTGGACAGGGAGGCCTGGGGGGCTACACCTTC. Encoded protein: CASSPGQGGLGGYTF.

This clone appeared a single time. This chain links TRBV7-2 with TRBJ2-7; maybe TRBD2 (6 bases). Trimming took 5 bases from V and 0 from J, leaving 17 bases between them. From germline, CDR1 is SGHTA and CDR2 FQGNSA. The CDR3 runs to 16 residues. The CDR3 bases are TGTGCCAGCAGCCCCGGGGGAAAGAGGAGCTCCTACGAGCAGTACTTC. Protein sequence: CASSPGGKRSSYEQYF.